Listed below are T cell receptor beta chains from one sample, sequenced in a study of control samples from healthy donors and cancer patients. Generated by immunoSEQ multiplex PCR, the TCRdb table keeps only in-frame clones and is missing some. The data show roughly 130,000 clones, with 90% seen just once and 2% to 2.5% held by the top ten. Source material: blood. Receptor source: a man between 18 and 35 years old in good health. The CDR3 runs from the conserved cysteine through the conserved F or W.

CDR3aa: CASSYIAQSSYNEQFF
v_gene: TRBV6-2/TRBV6-3
j_gene: TRBJ2-1
len: 16

CDR3aa: CATSRARSGGNQPQHF
v_gene: TRBV15
j_gene: TRBJ1-5
len: 16

CDR3aa: CASSPLAGGFQETQYF
v_gene: TRBV7-8
j_gene: TRBJ2-5
len: 16

CDR3aa: CASSPRFSNQPQHF
v_gene: TRBV27
j_gene: TRBJ1-5
len: 14

CDR3aa: CASSGRNIYTDTQYF
v_gene: TRBV3-1/TRBV3-2
j_gene: TRBJ2-3
len: 15

CDR3aa: CASSSVTGRTGANVLTF
v_gene: TRBV5-4
j_gene: TRBJ2-6
len: 17

CDR3aa: CAWSLGGVAADTQYF
v_gene: TRBV30
j_gene: TRBJ2-3
len: 15

CDR3aa: CASSPRQLVNGYTF
v_gene: TRBV7-2
j_gene: TRBJ1-2
len: 14

CDR3aa: CASSVGLAGGFHEQYF
v_gene: TRBV9
j_gene: TRBJ2-7
len: 16

CDR3aa: CSASPESYTDTQYF
v_gene: TRBV20-1
j_gene: TRBJ2-3
len: 14

CDR3aa: CAISEGGDTEAFF
v_gene: TRBV10-3
j_gene: TRBJ1-1
len: 13

CDR3aa: CASSQEFAGETQYF
v_gene: TRBV4-3
j_gene: TRBJ2-5
len: 14

CDR3aa: CASSPTGTANYEQYF
v_gene: TRBV5-1
j_gene: TRBJ2-7
len: 15

CDR3aa: CASSLVGVISGNTIYF
v_gene: TRBV7-8
j_gene: TRBJ1-3
len: 16

CDR3aa: CASSPGTGQWTEAFF
v_gene: TRBV3-1/TRBV3-2
j_gene: TRBJ1-1
len: 15

CDR3aa: CASSFSGTSFTQYF
v_gene: TRBV28
j_gene: TRBJ2-5
len: 14

CDR3aa: CASSSTGVNQPQHF
v_gene: TRBV7-9
j_gene: TRBJ1-5
len: 14

CDR3aa: CASSFQGALEAFF
v_gene: TRBV12-3/TRBV12-4
j_gene: TRBJ1-1
len: 13

CDR3aa: CASSEVGGPEQYF
v_gene: TRBV14
j_gene: TRBJ2-7
len: 13

CDR3aa: CASSPSRGGGNEQFF
v_gene: TRBV3-1/TRBV3-2
j_gene: TRBJ2-1
len: 15

CDR3aa: CASSLSFRDPTYEQYF
v_gene: TRBV27
j_gene: TRBJ2-7
len: 16

CDR3aa: CASSRRDGLQETQYF
v_gene: TRBV28
j_gene: TRBJ2-5
len: 15

CDR3aa: CASSLDRERSNQPQHF
v_gene: TRBV7-2
j_gene: TRBJ1-5
len: 16

CDR3aa: CASSLAPLTDTQYF
v_gene: TRBV5-1
j_gene: TRBJ2-3
len: 14

CDR3aa: CASSLEGSGPGNTIYF
v_gene: TRBV11-3
j_gene: TRBJ1-3
len: 16

CDR3aa: CASSQNAFNQPQHF
v_gene: TRBV4-1
j_gene: TRBJ1-5
len: 14

CDR3aa: CASSLESGYGNTIYF
v_gene: TRBV5-6
j_gene: TRBJ1-3
len: 15

CDR3aa: CASSLSSSGGVGELFF
v_gene: TRBV28
j_gene: TRBJ2-2
len: 16

CDR3aa: CASRGEEITDTQYF
v_gene: TRBV3-1/TRBV3-2
j_gene: TRBJ2-3
len: 14

CDR3aa: CASTRTRGGYNEQFF
v_gene: TRBV6-5
j_gene: TRBJ2-1
len: 15

CDR3aa: CASSASTQGVGNTIYF
v_gene: TRBV28
j_gene: TRBJ1-3
len: 16

CDR3aa: CASSLGQGNTEAFF
v_gene: TRBV11-2
j_gene: TRBJ1-1
len: 14

CDR3aa: CASSQGPTRFSSGNTIYF
v_gene: TRBV23-1
j_gene: TRBJ1-3
len: 18

CDR3aa: CASSERRGDTQYF
v_gene: TRBV2
j_gene: TRBJ2-3
len: 13

CDR3aa: CASSFLTGITEAFF
v_gene: TRBV28
j_gene: TRBJ1-1
len: 14

CDR3aa: CASSPASGAANEKLFF
v_gene: TRBV3-1/TRBV3-2
j_gene: TRBJ1-4
len: 16

CDR3aa: CASSHRRLAGRYNEQFF
v_gene: TRBV3-1/TRBV3-2
j_gene: TRBJ2-1
len: 17

CDR3aa: CASSLVAGEVTEAFF
v_gene: TRBV7-2
j_gene: TRBJ1-1
len: 15

CDR3aa: CASSPMNTEAFF
v_gene: TRBV6-5
j_gene: TRBJ1-1
len: 12

CDR3aa: CASSHGQGAYEQYF
v_gene: TRBV4-1
j_gene: TRBJ2-7
len: 14

CDR3aa: CASSLEQETQYF
v_gene: TRBV12-3/TRBV12-4
j_gene: TRBJ2-5
len: 12

CDR3aa: CASSLDPDTQYF
v_gene: TRBV5-4
j_gene: TRBJ2-3
len: 12

CDR3aa: CASSGYAGVDTIYF
v_gene: TRBV2
j_gene: TRBJ1-3
len: 14

CDR3aa: CASRQGEEGYTF
v_gene: TRBV5-1
j_gene: TRBJ1-2
len: 12

CDR3aa: CSASEGHNEQFF
v_gene: TRBV20-1
j_gene: TRBJ2-1
len: 12

CDR3aa: CASRSALWGNTIYF
v_gene: TRBV11-2
j_gene: TRBJ1-3
len: 14

CDR3aa: CASSDWSSNTEAFF
v_gene: TRBV2
j_gene: TRBJ1-1
len: 14

CDR3aa: CASSLDSYNEQFF
v_gene: TRBV5-5
j_gene: TRBJ2-1
len: 13

CDR3aa: CASSQPTGGSTPKAFF
v_gene: TRBV4-2
j_gene: TRBJ1-1
len: 16

CDR3aa: CASSLMARGYSVAVKNIQYF
v_gene: TRBV28
j_gene: TRBJ2-4
len: 20

CDR3aa: CASSYDRVADLTDTQYF
v_gene: TRBV6-2/TRBV6-3
j_gene: TRBJ2-3
len: 17

CDR3aa: CASSLRLAAGSQFF
v_gene: TRBV5-5
j_gene: TRBJ2-1
len: 14

CDR3aa: CASSQVSGADEQYF
v_gene: TRBV3-1/TRBV3-2
j_gene: TRBJ2-7
len: 14

CDR3aa: CASSLVGSRSNEKLFF
v_gene: TRBV11-2
j_gene: TRBJ1-4
len: 16

CDR3aa: CASSVVGGAGLNTEAFF
v_gene: TRBV9
j_gene: TRBJ1-1
len: 17

CDR3aa: CVSSLGGDGPSQGGYTF
v_gene: TRBV5-4
j_gene: TRBJ1-2
len: 17